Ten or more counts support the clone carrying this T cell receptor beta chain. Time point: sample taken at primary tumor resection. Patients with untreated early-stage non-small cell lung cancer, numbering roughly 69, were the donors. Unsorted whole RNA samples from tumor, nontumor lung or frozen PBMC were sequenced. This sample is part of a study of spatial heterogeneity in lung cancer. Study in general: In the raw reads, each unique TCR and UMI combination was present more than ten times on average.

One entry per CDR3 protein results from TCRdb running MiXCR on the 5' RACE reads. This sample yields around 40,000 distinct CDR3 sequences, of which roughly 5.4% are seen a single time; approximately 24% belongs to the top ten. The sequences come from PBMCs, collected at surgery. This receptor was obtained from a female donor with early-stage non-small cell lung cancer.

The CDR3 bases are TGTGCCAGCAGCTTTCTCGGGGATACGCAGTATTTT. It codes for CASSFLGDTQYF. This chain connects TRBV11-2 to TRBJ2-3; D is unclear. The CDR3 covers 12 residues. Trimming removed 3 bases from V and 6 bases from J, with 7 bases in between. Germline assignment: CDR1 SGHAT and CDR2 FQNNGV.